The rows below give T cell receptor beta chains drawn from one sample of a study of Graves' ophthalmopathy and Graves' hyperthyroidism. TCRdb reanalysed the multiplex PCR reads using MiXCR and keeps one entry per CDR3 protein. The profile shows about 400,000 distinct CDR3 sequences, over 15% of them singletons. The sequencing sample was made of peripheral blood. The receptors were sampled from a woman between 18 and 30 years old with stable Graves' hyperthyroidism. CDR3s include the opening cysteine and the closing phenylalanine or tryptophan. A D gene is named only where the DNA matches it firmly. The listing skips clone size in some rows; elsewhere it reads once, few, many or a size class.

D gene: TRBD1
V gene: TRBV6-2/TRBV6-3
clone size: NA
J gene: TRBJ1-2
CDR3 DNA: TGTGCCTGCAGAAGTCCCGGGACAGGGAACTATGGCTACACCTTC
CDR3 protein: CACRSPGTGNYGYTF

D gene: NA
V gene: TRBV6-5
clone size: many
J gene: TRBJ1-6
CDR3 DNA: TGTGCCAGCAGTTACTCCTCACCCGTGTTGGGGAATTCACCCCTCCACTTT
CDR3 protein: CASSYSSPVLGNSPLHF

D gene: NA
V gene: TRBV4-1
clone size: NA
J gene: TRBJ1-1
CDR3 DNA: TGCGCCAGCAGCCGACTAAATCTGAACACTGAAGCTTTCTTT
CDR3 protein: CASSRLNLNTEAFF

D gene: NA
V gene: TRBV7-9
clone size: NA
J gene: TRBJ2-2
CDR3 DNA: TGTGCCAGCAGGATACAGGGAACAAACACCGGGGAGCTGTTTTTT
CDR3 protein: CASRIQGTNTGELFF

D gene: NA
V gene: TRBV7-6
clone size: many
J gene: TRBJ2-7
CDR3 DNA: TGTGCCAGCAGCTTAGCGTCTGAATCGGGTGAGCAGTACTTC
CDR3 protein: CASSLASESGEQYF

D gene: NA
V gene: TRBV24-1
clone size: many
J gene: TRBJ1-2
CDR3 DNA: TGTGCCACCAGTCGAAACGGACCTAACCATGGCTACACCTTC
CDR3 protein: CATSRNGPNHGYTF

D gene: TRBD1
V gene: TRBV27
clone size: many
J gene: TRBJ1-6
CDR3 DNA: TGTGCCAGCAGTTTAGACAGGGGGCGTTCACCCCTCCACTTT
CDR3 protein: CASSLDRGRSPLHF

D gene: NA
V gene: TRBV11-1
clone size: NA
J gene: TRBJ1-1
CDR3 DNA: TGTGCCAGCAGCTTAGCTCAGGGGAAGATGATCGGAGCTTTCTTT
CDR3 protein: CASSLAQGKMIGAFF

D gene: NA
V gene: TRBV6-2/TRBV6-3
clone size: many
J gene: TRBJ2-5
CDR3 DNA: TGTGCCAGCATTCATCAATTCCAAGAGACCCAGTACTTC
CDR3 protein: CASIHQFQETQYF

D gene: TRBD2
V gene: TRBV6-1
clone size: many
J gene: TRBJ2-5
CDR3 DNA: TGTGCCAGCAGTGAAGGGGGATTTAGCGGGGGGCTCGGGACCCAGTACTTC
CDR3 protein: CASSEGGFSGGLGTQYF

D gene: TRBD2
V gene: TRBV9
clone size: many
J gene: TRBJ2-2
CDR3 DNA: TGTGCCAGCAGCCGGGGGGGGCGTAAGAACACCGGGGAGCTGTTTTTT
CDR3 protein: CASSRGGRKNTGELFF

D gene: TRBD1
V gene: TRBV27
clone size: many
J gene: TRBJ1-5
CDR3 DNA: TGTGCCAGCTCTTCGGGGCAGGGGGCCCAGCATTTT
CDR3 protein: CASSSGQGAQHF

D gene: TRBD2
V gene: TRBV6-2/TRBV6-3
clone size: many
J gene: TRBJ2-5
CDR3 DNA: TGTGCCAGCAGGAGGACTAGCGGGGAGCTCCAAGAGACCCAGTACTTC
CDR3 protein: CASRRTSGELQETQYF

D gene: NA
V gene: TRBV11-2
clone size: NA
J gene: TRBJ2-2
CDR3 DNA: TGTGCCAGCAGCTTAGAGTGGCCGATCACCGGGGAGCTGTTTTTT
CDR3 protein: CASSLEWPITGELFF

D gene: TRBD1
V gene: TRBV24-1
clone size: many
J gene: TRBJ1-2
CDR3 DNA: TGTGCCACCAGTGATAAGACAGGGGAGGCCTATGGCTACACCTTC
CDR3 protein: CATSDKTGEAYGYTF

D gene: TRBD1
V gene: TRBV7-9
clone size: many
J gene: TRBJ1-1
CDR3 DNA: TGTGCCAGCGACATTGGGGACAGAATGAACACTGAAGCTTTCTTT
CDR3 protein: CASDIGDRMNTEAFF

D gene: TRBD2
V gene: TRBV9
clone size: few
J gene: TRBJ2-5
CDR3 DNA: TGTGCCAGCAGCGTAGCTACTAGCGCCACAAACCCGGGGTCCCAGTACTTC
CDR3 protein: CASSVATSATNPGSQYF

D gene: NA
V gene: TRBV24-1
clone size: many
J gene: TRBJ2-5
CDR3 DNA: TGTGCCACCAGCCCACATAGCCAAGAGACCCAGTACTTC
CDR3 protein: CATSPHSQETQYF

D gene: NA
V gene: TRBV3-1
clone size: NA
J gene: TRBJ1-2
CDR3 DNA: TGTGCCAGCAGCCATTACGAAGGCGGCTACACCTTC
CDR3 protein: CASSHYEGGYTF

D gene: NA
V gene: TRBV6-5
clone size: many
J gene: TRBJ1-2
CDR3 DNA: TGTGCCAGCAGTTACTCGATGGTATCAGGCTACACCTTC
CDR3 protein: CASSYSMVSGYTF

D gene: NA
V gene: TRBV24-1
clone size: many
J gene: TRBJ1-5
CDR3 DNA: TGTGCCACCAGTTCGTGCAATCAGCCCCAGCATTTT
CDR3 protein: CATSSCNQPQHF

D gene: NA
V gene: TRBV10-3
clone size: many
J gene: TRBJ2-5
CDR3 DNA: TGTGCCATCGGCGTCGGACCCCAAGAGACCCAGTACTTC
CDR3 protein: CAIGVGPQETQYF

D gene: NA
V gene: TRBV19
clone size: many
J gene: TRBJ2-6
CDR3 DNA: TGTGCCAGTATGGAGGTATCTGGGGCCAACGTCCTGACTTTC
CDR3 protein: CASMEVSGANVLTF

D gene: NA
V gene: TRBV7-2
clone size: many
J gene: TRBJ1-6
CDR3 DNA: TGTGCCAGCAGCTTAGGGATAAATAATTCACCCCTCCACTTT
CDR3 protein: CASSLGINNSPLHF

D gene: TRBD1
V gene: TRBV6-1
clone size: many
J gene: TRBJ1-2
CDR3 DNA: TGTGCCAGCAGTGAGACCGACAGGGCCTACTATGGCTACACCTTC
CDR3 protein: CASSETDRAYYGYTF

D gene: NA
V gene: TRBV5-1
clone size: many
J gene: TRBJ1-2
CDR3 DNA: TGCGCCAGCAGGGAATCTAACGGGAGTGGCTACACCTTC
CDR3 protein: CASRESNGSGYTF

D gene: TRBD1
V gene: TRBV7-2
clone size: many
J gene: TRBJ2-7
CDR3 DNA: TGTGCCAGCAGCTTCCGGGACAGGGCGGTCTACGAGCAGTACTTC
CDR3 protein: CASSFRDRAVYEQYF

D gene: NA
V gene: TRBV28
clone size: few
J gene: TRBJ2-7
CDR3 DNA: TGTGCCAGCAGTTTCCTAGCCTACGAGCAGTACTTC
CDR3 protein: CASSFLAYEQYF

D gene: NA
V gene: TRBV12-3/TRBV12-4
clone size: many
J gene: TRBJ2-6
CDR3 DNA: TGTGCCAGCACCTCGGGCGGGGCCAACGTCCTGACTTTC
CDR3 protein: CASTSGGANVLTF

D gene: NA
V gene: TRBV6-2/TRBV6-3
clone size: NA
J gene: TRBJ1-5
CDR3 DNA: TGTGCCAGCAGTTCCCGCAGGGCCTGCAATCGGGCCCAGCATTTT
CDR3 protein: CASSSRRACNRAQHF

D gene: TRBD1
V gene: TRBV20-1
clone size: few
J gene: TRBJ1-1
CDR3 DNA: TGCAGTGCTAGAAAAGTAGGACAGGGGACAAACACTGAAGCTTTCTTT
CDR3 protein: CSARKVGQGTNTEAFF

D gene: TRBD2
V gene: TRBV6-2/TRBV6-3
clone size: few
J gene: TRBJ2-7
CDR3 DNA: TGTGCCAGCAGTTACGAAACTAGCGGGTACGAGCAGTACTTC
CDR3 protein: CASSYETSGYEQYF

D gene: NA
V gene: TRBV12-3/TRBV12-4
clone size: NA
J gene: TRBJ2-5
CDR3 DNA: TGTGCCAGCAGTCTCAACTACGTGTACCAAGAGACCCAGTACTTC
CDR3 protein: CASSLNYVYQETQYF

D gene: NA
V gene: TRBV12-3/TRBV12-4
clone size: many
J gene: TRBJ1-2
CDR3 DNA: TGTGCCAGCAGTGGGGGTCCCTATGGCTACACCTTC
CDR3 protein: CASSGGPYGYTF

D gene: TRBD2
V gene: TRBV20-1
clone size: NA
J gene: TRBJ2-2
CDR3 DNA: TGCAGTGTACGGAGCGGGGGGGCCGTCGGGGAGCTGTTTTTT
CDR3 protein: CSVRSGGAVGELFF

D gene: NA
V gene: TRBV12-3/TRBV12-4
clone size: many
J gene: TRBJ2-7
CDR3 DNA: TGTGCCAGCAAGGATGGTGTCTCCTACGAGCAGTACTTC
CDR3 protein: CASKDGVSYEQYF

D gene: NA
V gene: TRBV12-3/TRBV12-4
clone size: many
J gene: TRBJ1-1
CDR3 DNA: TGTGCCAGCAGCCTTAGGGGGGGATTGAACACTGAAGCTTTCTTT
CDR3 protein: CASSLRGGLNTEAFF

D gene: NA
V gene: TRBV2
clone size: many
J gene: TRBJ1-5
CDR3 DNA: TGTGCCAGCAGTGTAAGTGACGGCTCGTATCAGCCCCAGCATTTT
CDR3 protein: CASSVSDGSYQPQHF

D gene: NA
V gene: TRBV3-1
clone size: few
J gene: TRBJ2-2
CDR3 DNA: TGTGCCAGCAGCCTCAAAGGCCCCTTCTTAGCCGGGGAGCTGTTTTTT
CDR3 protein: CASSLKGPFLAGELFF

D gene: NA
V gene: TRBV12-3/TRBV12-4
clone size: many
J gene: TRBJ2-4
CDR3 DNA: TGTGCCAGCAGCGCTAGATGGACGGGTGGTGGTGGGAAAAACATTCAGTACTTC
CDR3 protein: CASSARWTGGGGKNIQYF

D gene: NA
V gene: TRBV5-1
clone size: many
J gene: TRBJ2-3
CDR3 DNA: TGCGCCAGCAGCGTGATAGGGGCAGACACAGATACGCAGTATTTT
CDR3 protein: CASSVIGADTDTQYF

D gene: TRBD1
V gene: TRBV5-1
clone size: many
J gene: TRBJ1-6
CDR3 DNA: TGCGCCAGCAGCTTGGAGGGGGCAGGTTTCAATTCACCCCTCCACTTT
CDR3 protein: CASSLEGAGFNSPLHF

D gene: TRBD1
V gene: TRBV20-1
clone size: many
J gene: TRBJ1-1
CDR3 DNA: TGCAGTGCTCCTATGACAGGGAACGCTGAAGCTTTCTTT
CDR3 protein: CSAPMTGNAEAFF

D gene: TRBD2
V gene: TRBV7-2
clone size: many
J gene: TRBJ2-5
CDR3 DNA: TGTGCCAGCAGCTTAGGGACTAGCTCCGAGACCCAGTACTTC
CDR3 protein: CASSLGTSSETQYF

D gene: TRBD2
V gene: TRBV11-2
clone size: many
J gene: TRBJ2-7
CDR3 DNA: TGTGCCAGCAGCTTAGAAGGACTAGTAAGCGAGCAGTACTTC
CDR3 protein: CASSLEGLVSEQYF

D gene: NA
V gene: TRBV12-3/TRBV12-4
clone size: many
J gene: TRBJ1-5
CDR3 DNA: TGTGCCAGTAAGGACAGTTATAGCAATCAGCCCCAGCATTTT
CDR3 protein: CASKDSYSNQPQHF

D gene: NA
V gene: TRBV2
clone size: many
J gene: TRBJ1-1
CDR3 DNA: TGTGCCAGCAGTGAACAGACAGGAATGAGCACTGAAGCTTTCTTT
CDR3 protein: CASSEQTGMSTEAFF

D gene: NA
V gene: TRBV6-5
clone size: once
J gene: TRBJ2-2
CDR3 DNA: TGTGCCAGCAGTTATGGCAGTCGCGGCACCGGGGAGCTGTTTTTT
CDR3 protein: CASSYGSRGTGELFF

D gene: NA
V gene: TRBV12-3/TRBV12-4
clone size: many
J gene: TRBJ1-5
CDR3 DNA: TGTGCCAGCAGAGAGACGGGCAGTCATAGCAATCAGCCCCAGCATTTT
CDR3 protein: CASRETGSHSNQPQHF

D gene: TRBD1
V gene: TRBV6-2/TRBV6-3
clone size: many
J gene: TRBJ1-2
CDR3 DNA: TGTGCCAGCAGTTACGCGCCCCTCCCGGGACAGCTAGCTAACTATGGCTACACCTTC
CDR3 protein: CASSYAPLPGQLANYGYTF